This passage covers 30 T cell receptor beta chains from one sample sequenced in a study of OX40 agonist ivuxolimab in advanced cancers. Method: immunoSEQ multiplex PCR; TCRdb's copy keeps in-frame clones and lacks some. The sample shows 70,000 to 95,000 clones, 80% to 90% of them seen only once. Source: CD4+ or CD8+ T cells sorted from blood, taken in a trial of the OX40 agonist ivuxolimab. The source of these receptors is an adult with an advanced solid tumor such as melanoma, head and neck, liver or kidney cancer.

Regarding this clone: The germline gene is not matched at one end of the junction; a read error may be the cause. This chain uses TRBV7-2 with TRBJ2-7; 9 bases are a match to TRBD2. The CDR3 has 15 residues. Germline-derived CDR1 and CDR2 are SGHTA and FQGNSA. CDR3 protein: CASSLAFSGGYGQYF. The DNA of the CDR3 is TGTGCCAGCAGCTTAGCGTTTAGCGGGGGTTACGGGCAGTACTTC.

This clone was found a few times. The V and J genes are TRBV19 and TRBJ2-7; TRBD2 matches 12 bases. Looked up from germline, CDR1 is LNHDA and CDR2 is SQIVND (reference sequence). This CDR3 region has 15 residues. Trimming took 6 bases from V and 6 from J; bases not matched to a gene: 9. The CDR3 sequence is CASRPDLAGGGEQYF. CDR3 nucleotides: TGTGCCAGTAGACCAGACCTAGCGGGAGGGGGCGAGCAGTACTTC. Based on the CDR3 plus reference TRBV19 and TRBJ2-7, the full variable domain is DGGITQSPKYLFRKEGQNVTLSCEQNLNHDAMYWYRQDPGQGLRLIYYSQIVNDFQKGDIAEGYSVSREKKESFPLTVTSAQKNPTAFYLCASRPDLAGGGEQYFGPGTRLTVT.

Concerning this clone itself: Relative to the germline gene, one junction end is altered; a read error may explain this. The rearrangement joins TRBV15 to TRBJ1-2; weak D call: TRBD1 (6 bases). CDR3 length: 13 residues. Germline values: CDR1 LNHNV, CDR2 YYDKDF (reference sequence). The CDR3 here is CAISRGDNYGYTF. CDR3 DNA: TGTGCCATCAGCAGGGGAGATAACTATGGCTACACCTTC.

J is TRBJ1-6 and V is TRBV5-5, with D unresolved. The length of the CDR3 is 16 residues. Germline V lookup: CDR1 SGHKS, CDR2 YYEKEE (reference sequence). Trimming shortened V by 4 bases and J by 0 bases, and 11 bases separated the two germline ends. CDR3 residues: CASSPDSSSYNSPLHF. The CDR3 DNA reads TGTGCCAGCAGCCCGGACTCAAGCTCCTATAATTCACCCCTCCACTTT.

This chain links TRBV4-2 with TRBJ2-2; D is unresolved. V shed 1 base and J shed 5 bases, with 11 bases lying between them. Germline-derived CDR1 and CDR2 are LGHNA and YNFKEQ. CDR3 length: 15 amino acids. CDR3 loop: CASSQGDLRTGELFF. CDR3 in DNA: TGTGCCAGCAGCCAAGGCGACCTCCGGACCGGGGAGCTGTTTTTT.

The chain uses TRBV7-2 and TRBJ2-1; 8 positions agree with TRBD2. CDR1 is SGHTA, CDR2 FQGNSA, per germline. V shed 5 bases and J 8 bases; nucleotides not matched to a gene: 11. The CDR3 is 15 amino acids. The DNA of the CDR3 is TGTGCCAGCAGCACCACTAGCGGATCCTCGTATGAGCAGTTCTTC. It translates to CASSTTSGSSYEQFF.

The chain uses TRBV6-5 and TRBJ1-6; D gene uncertain. Germline V gene sequence: CDR1 MNHEY, CDR2 SVGAGI. Trimming removed 2 bases at V and 7 bases at J, with 9 bases between. This CDR3 is 14 amino acids long. CDR3 amino acids: CASSYVSANSPLHF. In nucleotides, the CDR3 is TGTGCCAGCAGTTACGTGTCAGCCAATTCACCCCTCCACTTT.

This clone is a singleton in its sample. This chain links TRBV7-2 with TRBJ1-5; D is unresolved. This CDR3 has 13 residues. The V end lost 3 bases, the J end lost 7 bases, and 10 bases lay between the germline ends. The germline gives CDR1 SGHTA, CDR2 FQGNSA. CDR3 coding DNA: TGTGCCAGCAGCTTGTGGGAGGGCCAGCCCCAGCATTTT. Protein sequence: CASSLWEGQPQHF. The full variable domain, completed using reference TRBV7-2 and TRBJ1-5, is GAGVSQSPSNKVTEKGKDVELRCDPISGHTALYWYRQSLGQGLEFLIYFQGNSAPDKSGLPSDRFSAERTGGSVSTLTIQRTQQEDSAVYLCASSLWEGQPQHFGDGTRLSIL.

The V call is TRBV5-8, the J call TRBJ1-5; 7 bases map to TRBD1. The CDR3 runs to 13 residues. Germline CDR1 reads SGHTS; CDR2 reads YDEGEE. Losses at the gene ends were 4 bases for V and 7 bases for J; bases not matched to a gene: 5. CDR3 sequence reads: CASSTGVEQPQHF. Written as DNA, the CDR3 is TGTGCCAGCAGCACAGGGGTGGAACAGCCCCAGCATTTT.

The chain joins TRBV6-5 to TRBJ2-6; TRBD1 matches at 7 bases. The CDR3 contains 15 residues. Germline V gives CDR1 MNHEY, CDR2 SVGAGI. The V gene end was trimmed by 7 bases and the J gene end by 3 bases; junction bases not matched to a gene: 6. DNA for the CDR3: TGTGCCAGCATTGACAGGGCGGATGGGGCCAACGTCCTGACTTTC. Translating it yields CASIDRADGANVLTF.

This clone has ten or more counts. In DNA, the CDR3 is TGTGCCAGCAGCCAAGCGGTGGCACCCGTTATCCGAAACACCATATATTTT. Translation gives CASSQAVAPVIRNTIYF. The chain has TRBV4-2 and TRBJ1-3; D is unresolved. V shed 1 base and J shed 5 bases, with 18 bases lying between them. The CDR3 extends over 17 amino acids. The V gene's germline CDR1 is LGHNA and CDR2 YNFKEQ.

The rearrangement uses TRBV28 and TRBJ2-3; possibly TRBD1 for D (5 bases). V lost 5 bases and J lost 0, with 9 bases in between. From germline, CDR1 is MDHEN and CDR2 SYDVKM. CDR3 length equals 14 residues. The CDR3 DNA is TGTGCCAGCAGTCCCTGGACAAGCACAGATACGCAGTATTTT. Protein product: CASSPWTSTDTQYF. Full variable domain (missing parts from reference TRBV28 and TRBJ2-3): DVKVTQSSRYLVKRTGEKVFLECVQDMDHENMFWYRQDPGLGLRLIYFSYDVKMKEKGDIPEGYSVSREKKERFSLILESASTNQTSMYLCASSPWTSTDTQYFGPGTRLTVL.

The gene calls are TRBV6-1 and TRBJ1-5, with 7 bases aligning to TRBD1. The CDR3 length is 16 residues. V lost 2 bases and J lost 5; bases outside the gene matches: 9. Germline CDR1 is MNHNS and CDR2 is SASEGT. In DNA, the CDR3 is TGTGCCAGCAGTGAATCCACAGGGGATGGTTATCAGCCCCAGCATTTT. Amino acids: CASSESTGDGYQPQHF.

The V call is TRBV6-6, the J call TRBJ2-2; TRBD2 agrees at 7 bases. Losses at the gene ends were 2 bases for V and 15 bases for J; bases not matched to a gene: 6. The germline V gene encodes CDR1 MNHNY and CDR2 SVGAGI (reference sequence). The CDR3 spans 12 residues. In DNA form, the CDR3 reads TGTGCCAGCAGTTACGGGGAGGGTAGGGTGTTTTTT. This codes for CASSYGEGRVFF.

This clone showed up just once. The chain employs TRBV29-1 and TRBJ2-7; D gene unclear. V was clipped by 4 bases and J by 5 bases, with 6 bases between them. Germline V CDR1 and CDR2: SQVTM, ANQGSEA. This CDR3 is built from 10 residues. The CDR3 region has the DNA TGCAGCGTTGGCGACCACGAGCAGTACTTC. Translating gives CSVGDHEQYF.

The chain couples TRBV14 to TRBJ2-4, with no clear D. Germline CDR1 is SGHDN and CDR2 is FVKESK. V was cut by 5 bases and J by 1 base, with 24 bases left in between. The CDR3 spans 19 residues. The CDR3 spells CASSSRRIGSLGAKNIQYF. In nucleotides, the CDR3 is TGTGCCAGCAGCTCAAGAAGAATCGGATCCCTAGGGGCCAAAAACATTCAGTACTTC.

The chain recombines TRBV6-5 with TRBJ1-1, with D unclear. CDR1 and CDR2 (germline): MNHEY, SVGAGI. CDR3 length: 12 amino acids. V dropped 6 bases and J dropped 4 bases, with 9 bases sitting between them. The CDR3 sequence is CASRGGVTEAFF. The CDR3 DNA reads TGTGCCAGCAGGGGTGGGGTCACTGAAGCTTTCTTT.

The chain is built from TRBV14 and TRBJ2-7; TRBD2 matches at 8 bases. Trimming cost V 7 bases and J 4 bases; bases outside gene matches: 9. This CDR3 contains 14 residues. Germline V lookup: CDR1 SGHDN, CDR2 FVKESK. Here the CDR3 DNA reads TGTGCCAGCAAATTCAGCGGGAGTCAGTACGAGCAGTACTTC. Protein sequence: CASKFSGSQYEQYF.

The chain carries TRBV28 and TRBJ1-1; TRBD1 might be the D (6 bases). Germline-derived CDR1 and CDR2 are MDHEN and SYDVKM. The V and J ends lost 3 bases and 2 bases respectively, with 10 bases between them. The CDR3 loop spans 14 amino acids. The CDR3 coding sequence is TGTGCCAGCAGTTTGCTGGACAGTAACACTGAAGCTTTCTTT. This translates into CASSLLDSNTEAFF.

The chain joins TRBV19 to TRBJ2-2; a possible D gene is TRBD2 (7 bases). Trimming stripped 3 bases from V and 4 bases from J, with 12 bases between. The CDR3 sequence is 15 residues long. Germline values: CDR1 LNHDA, CDR2 SQIVND (reference sequence). The CDR3 loop is CASSMRGPLTGELFF. For the CDR3, the DNA is TGTGCCAGTAGTATGCGGGGGCCCCTCACCGGGGAGCTGTTTTTT.

This clone appeared a single time. This chain uses TRBV27 with TRBJ2-5, with 13 bases that match TRBD2. V was clipped by 4 bases and J by 4 bases; unmatched bases: 6. Germline assignment: CDR1 MNHEY and CDR2 SMNVEV (reference sequence). The CDR3 runs to 16 residues. CDR3 residues: CASSSGTSGIPETQYF. The CDR3 DNA is TGTGCCAGCAGTTCGGGGACTAGCGGGATCCCAGAGACCCAGTACTTC.

Concerning this clone: Germline is not matched at one junction end, which may reflect a read error. The chain's CDR3 is CASSQVNEQFF. The CDR3 DNA sequence: TGTGCCAGCAGCCAAGTCAATGAGCAGTTCTTC. The gene calls are TRBV4-1 and TRBJ2-1; D is unresolved. Looked up from germline, CDR1 is MGHRA and CDR2 is YSYEKL. CDR3 length equals 11 residues.

This chain joins TRBV5-5 and TRBJ2-1; D unclear. The germline V gene has CDR1 SGHKS and CDR2 YYEKEE (reference sequence). This CDR3 region has 17 residues. With 0 bases removed from V and 0 bases from J, the gap between germline ends came to 13 bases. The CDR3 reads CASSLEYWKSSYNEQFF. In DNA, the CDR3 is TGTGCCAGCAGCTTGGAGTATTGGAAGAGCTCCTACAATGAGCAGTTCTTC.

V gene TRBV30 combines with J gene TRBJ2-3; the D is unclear. The CDR3 runs 11 residues. Between the trimmed V and J ends, which lost 5 bases and 4 bases, there was a span of 7 bases. The germline V gene encodes CDR1 GTSNPN and CDR2 SVGIG (reference sequence). The CDR3 sequence: CAWGVADTQYF. The DNA for the CDR3 is TGTGCCTGGGGGGTAGCAGATACGCAGTATTTT. Based on the CDR3 plus reference TRBV30 and TRBJ2-3, the full variable domain is SQTIHQWPATLVQPVGSPLSLECTVEGTSNPNLYWYRQAAGRGLQLLFYSVGIGQISSEVPQNLSASRPQDRQFILSSKKLLLSDSGFYLCAWGVADTQYFGPGTRLTVL.

In this sample, this clone turned up once. The chain uses TRBV4-2 and TRBJ2-1, with TRBD1 matching over 9 bases. Germline-derived CDR1 and CDR2 are LGHNA and YNFKEQ. This CDR3 comprises 17 residues. V gave up 2 bases and J gave up 3 bases; unmatched junction bases: 8. This CDR3 reads CASSQPQGAVDYNEQFF. DNA of the CDR3: TGTGCCAGCAGCCAACCACAGGGGGCTGTCGACTACAATGAGCAGTTCTTC.

The V and J genes are TRBV11-2 and TRBJ1-6; 7 bases are a match to TRBD1. The CDR3 is made up of 15 amino acids. Germline assignment: CDR1 SGHAT and CDR2 FQNNGV. Unmatched junction bases numbered 8, after V lost 5 bases and J lost 7 bases. CDR3 protein: CASSPRTGANSPLHF. As DNA, the CDR3 is TGTGCCAGCAGCCCCCGGACAGGTGCGAATTCACCCCTCCACTTT.

This chain links TRBV7-2 with TRBJ1-4; tentatively, D is TRBD1 (5 bases). Trimming removed 0 bases from V and 8 bases from J, with 13 bases in between. The germline CDR1 and CDR2 sequences are SGHTA and FQGNSA. The CDR3 has 15 amino acids. The CDR3 reads CASSLARQGWEKLFF. DNA for the CDR3: TGTGCCAGCAGCTTAGCTCGCCAGGGTTGGGAAAAACTGTTTTTT.

The rearrangement links TRBV4-2 to TRBJ1-6; D uncertain. In germline, CDR1 is LGHNA, CDR2 YNFKEQ. Trimming left V 0 bases short and J 5 bases short, with 11 bases between. This CDR3 comprises 16 residues. The CDR3, as DNA: TGTGCCAGCAGCCAAGATCGCGGGCTTAATAATTCACCCCTCCACTTT. Translating it yields CASSQDRGLNNSPLHF.

The chain recombines TRBV6-1 with TRBJ1-3; D is possibly TRBD1 (5 bases). V dropped 10 bases and J dropped 0 bases, with 13 bases sitting between them. Germline V gene lookup returns CDR1 MNHNS and CDR2 SASEGT. The CDR3 contains 14 residues. The CDR3 sequence is CATGTVSSGNTIYF. The CDR3 DNA reads TGTGCCACCGGGACTGTAAGCTCTGGAAACACCATATATTTT.

The chain combines TRBV29-1 with TRBJ2-3; TRBD1 is a possible D gene (6 bases). Trimming shortened V by 7 bases and J by 7 bases, and 18 bases separated the two germline ends. The V gene's germline CDR1 is SQVTM and CDR2 ANQGSEA. The CDR3 consists of 13 residues. The CDR3, as DNA: TGCAGCGGGGTTCCAACAGGGCCGAATACGCAGTATTTT. Translated: CSGVPTGPNTQYF.